This TCR beta chain was recorded in a study of shared clonotypes between healthy human individuals. The V end was cut by 3 bases, the J end by 10 bases, with 7 bases between. The length of the CDR3 is 12 residues. The germline V gene encodes CDR1 MGHRA and CDR2 YSYEKL. The table came from immunoSEQ multiplex PCR; TCRdb's copy has only in-frame clones and leaves some out. The sample has approximately 2.5 million clones, approximately 93% seen once; the top ten hold 0.35% to 0.45%. General study findings and limits: Since donors were few, the genetic and exposure-history diversity represented was limited. Shared clonotypes across all four donors exceeded non-shared ones in generation probability.

Concerning this clone: What it recognizes is unknown.

The genes are TRBV4-1 and TRBJ1-6; D ambiguous. This clonotype was sampled from a man aged 18 to 30 in good health. Some clones in this sample may be carry-over from other donors' samples. The sequencing sample was made of naive CD4+ T cells from PBMCs. The subset here: CD45RA+ positively selected. CDR3 nucleotides: TGCGCCAGCAGCCATTTCGACTCACCCCTCCACTTT. Its protein is CASSHFDSPLHF.